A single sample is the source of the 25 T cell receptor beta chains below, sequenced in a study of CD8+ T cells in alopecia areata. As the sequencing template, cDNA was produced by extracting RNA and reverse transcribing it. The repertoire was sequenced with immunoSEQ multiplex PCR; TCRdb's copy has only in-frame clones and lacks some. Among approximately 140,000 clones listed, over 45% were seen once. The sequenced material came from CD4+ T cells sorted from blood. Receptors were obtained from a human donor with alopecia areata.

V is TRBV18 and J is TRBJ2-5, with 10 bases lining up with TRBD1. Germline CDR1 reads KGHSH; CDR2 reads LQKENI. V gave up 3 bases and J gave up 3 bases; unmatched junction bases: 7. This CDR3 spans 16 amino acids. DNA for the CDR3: TGTGCCAGCTCACCCAGAGCCGGGACAGGGGAAGAGACCCAGTACTTC. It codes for CASSPRAGTGEETQYF.

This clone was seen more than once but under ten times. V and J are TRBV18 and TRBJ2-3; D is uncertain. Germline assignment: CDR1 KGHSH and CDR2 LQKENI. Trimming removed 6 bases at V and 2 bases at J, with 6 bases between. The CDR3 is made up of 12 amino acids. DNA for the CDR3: TGTGCCAGCTCGTCCGACACAGATACGCAGTATTTT. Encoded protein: CASSSDTDTQYF.

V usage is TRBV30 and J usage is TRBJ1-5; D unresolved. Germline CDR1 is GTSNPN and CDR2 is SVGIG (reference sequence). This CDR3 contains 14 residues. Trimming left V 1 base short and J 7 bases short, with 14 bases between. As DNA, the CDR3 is TGTGCCTGGAGTGAAGGCCAAGGAGGCCAGCCCCAGCATTTT. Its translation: CAWSEGQGGQPQHF.

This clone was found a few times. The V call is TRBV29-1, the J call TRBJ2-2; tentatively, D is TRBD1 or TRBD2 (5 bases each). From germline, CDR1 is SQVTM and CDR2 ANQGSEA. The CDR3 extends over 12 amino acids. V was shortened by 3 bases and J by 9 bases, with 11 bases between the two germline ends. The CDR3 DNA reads TGCAGCGTTGAGGGGACGGGTAGGGAGCTGTTTTTT. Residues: CSVEGTGRELFF.

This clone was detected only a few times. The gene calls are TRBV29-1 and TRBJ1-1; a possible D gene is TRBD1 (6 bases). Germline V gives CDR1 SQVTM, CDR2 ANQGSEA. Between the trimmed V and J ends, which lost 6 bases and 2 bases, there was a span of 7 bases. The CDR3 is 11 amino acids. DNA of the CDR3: TGCAGCGTGGGGACAAACACTGAAGCTTTCTTT. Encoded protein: CSVGTNTEAFF.

The DNA for the CDR3 is TGTGCCAGCAGCCAAAGGGGTCGACTAAATGAGCAGTTCTTC. Protein product: CASSQRGRLNEQFF. The chain combines TRBV14 with TRBJ2-1; the D call may be TRBD1 or TRBD2 (5 bases each). There are 14 residues in the CDR3. V was trimmed by 2 bases and J by 7 bases, leaving 12 bases between them. The germline gives CDR1 SGHDN, CDR2 FVKESK. The full variable domain, its missing parts supplied by reference TRBV14 and TRBJ2-1, is EAGVTQFPSHSVIEKGQTVTLRCDPISGHDNLYWYRRVMGKEIKFLLHFVKESKQDESGMPNNRFLAERTGGTYSTLKVQPAELEDSGVYFCASSQRGRLNEQFFGPGTRLTVL.

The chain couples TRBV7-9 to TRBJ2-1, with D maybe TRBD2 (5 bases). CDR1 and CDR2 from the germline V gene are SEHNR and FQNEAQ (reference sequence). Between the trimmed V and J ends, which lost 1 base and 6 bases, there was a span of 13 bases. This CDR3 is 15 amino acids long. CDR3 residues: CASSLGFGNVNEQFF. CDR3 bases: TGTGCCAGCAGCTTAGGTTTCGGGAACGTCAATGAGCAGTTCTTC.

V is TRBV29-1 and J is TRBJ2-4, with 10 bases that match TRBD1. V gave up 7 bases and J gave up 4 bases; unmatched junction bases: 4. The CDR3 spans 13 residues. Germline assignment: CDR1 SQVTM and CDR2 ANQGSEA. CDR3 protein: CSAGGQGKNIQYF. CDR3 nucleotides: TGCAGCGCCGGGGGACAGGGGAAAAACATTCAGTACTTC.

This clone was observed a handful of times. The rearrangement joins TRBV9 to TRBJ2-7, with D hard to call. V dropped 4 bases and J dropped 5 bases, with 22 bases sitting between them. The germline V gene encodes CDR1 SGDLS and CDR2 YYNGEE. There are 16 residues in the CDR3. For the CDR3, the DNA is TGTGCCAGCAGCCGAGTCTCGGCACAGCAGTGTGACGAGCAGTACTTC. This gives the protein CASSRVSAQQCDEQYF.

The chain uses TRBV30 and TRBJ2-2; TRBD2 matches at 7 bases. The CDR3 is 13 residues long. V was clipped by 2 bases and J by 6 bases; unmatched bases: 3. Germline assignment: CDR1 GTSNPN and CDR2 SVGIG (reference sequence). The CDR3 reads CAWSNSGAGELFF. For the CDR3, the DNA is TGTGCCTGGAGTAACAGCGGGGCCGGGGAGCTGTTTTTT.

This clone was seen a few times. This chain's CDR3 is CAWSSVNTEAFF. DNA of the CDR3: TGTGCCTGGAGTTCAGTGAACACTGAAGCTTTCTTT. The rearrangement uses TRBV30 and TRBJ1-1, with unresolved D. CDR1 is GTSNPN and CDR2 is SVGIG in the germline V gene (reference sequence). The CDR3 totals 12 residues. V shed 2 bases and J shed 0 bases, with 4 bases lying between them.

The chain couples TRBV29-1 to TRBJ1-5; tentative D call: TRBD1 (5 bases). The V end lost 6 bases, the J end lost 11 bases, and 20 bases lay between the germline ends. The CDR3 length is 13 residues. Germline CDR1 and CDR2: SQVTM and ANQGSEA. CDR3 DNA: TGCAGCGTCATCTCGGGGGGAGAATCAGCCCAGCATTTT. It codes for CSVISGGESAQHF.

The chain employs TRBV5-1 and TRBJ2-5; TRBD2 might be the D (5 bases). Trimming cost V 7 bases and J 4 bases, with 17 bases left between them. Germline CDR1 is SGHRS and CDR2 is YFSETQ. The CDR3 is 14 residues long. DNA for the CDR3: TGCGCCAGCCGTCGTAGTGGGGAGTTAGAGACCCAGTACTTC. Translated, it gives CASRRSGELETQYF.

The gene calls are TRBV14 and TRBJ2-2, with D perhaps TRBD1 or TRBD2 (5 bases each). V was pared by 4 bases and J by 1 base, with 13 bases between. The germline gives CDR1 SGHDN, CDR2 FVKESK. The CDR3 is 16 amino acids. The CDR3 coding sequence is TGTGCCAGCAGCCGGACGGGACCCCGGAACACCGGGGAGCTGTTTTTT. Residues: CASSRTGPRNTGELFF.

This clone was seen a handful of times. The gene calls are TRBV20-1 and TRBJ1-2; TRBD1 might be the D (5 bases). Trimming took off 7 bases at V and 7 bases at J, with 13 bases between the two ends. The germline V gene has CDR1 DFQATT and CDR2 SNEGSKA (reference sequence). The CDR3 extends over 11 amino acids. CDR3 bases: TGCAGTGAGGGACGGATCTCTGGCTACACCTTC. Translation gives CSEGRISGYTF.

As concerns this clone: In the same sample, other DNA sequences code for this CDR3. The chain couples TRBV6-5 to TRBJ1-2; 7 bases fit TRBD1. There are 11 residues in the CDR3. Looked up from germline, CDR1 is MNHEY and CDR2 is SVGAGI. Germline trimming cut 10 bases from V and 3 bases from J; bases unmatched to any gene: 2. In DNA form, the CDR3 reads TGTGCCACAGGGACAGACTATGGCTACACCTTC. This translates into CATGTDYGYTF.

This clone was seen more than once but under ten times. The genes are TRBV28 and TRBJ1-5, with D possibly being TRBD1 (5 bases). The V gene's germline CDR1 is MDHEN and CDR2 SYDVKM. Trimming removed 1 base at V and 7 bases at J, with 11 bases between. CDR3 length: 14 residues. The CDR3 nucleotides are TGTGCCAGCAGTTTATCGGCAGGGAGGCAGCCCCAGCATTTT. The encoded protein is CASSLSAGRQPQHF.

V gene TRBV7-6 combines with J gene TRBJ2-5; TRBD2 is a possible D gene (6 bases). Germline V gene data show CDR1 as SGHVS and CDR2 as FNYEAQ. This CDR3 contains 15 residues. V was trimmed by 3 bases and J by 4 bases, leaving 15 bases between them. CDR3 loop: CASSFRTGEIETQYF. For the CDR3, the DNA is TGTGCCAGCAGCTTTAGAACGGGAGAAATAGAGACCCAGTACTTC. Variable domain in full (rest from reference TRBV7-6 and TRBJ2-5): GAGVSQSPRYKVTKRGQDVALRCDPISGHVSLYWYRQALGQGPEFLTYFNYEAQQDKSGLPNDRFSAERPEGSISTLTIQRTEQRDSAMYRCASSFRTGEIETQYFGPGTRLLVL.

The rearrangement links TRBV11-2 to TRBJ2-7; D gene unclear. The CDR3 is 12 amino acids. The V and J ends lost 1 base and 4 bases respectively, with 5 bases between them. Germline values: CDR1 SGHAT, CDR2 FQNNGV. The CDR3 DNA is TGTGCCAGCAGCTTAGGGCAGTACGAGCAGTACTTC. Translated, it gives CASSLGQYEQYF. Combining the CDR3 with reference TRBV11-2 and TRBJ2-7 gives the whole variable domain EAGVAQSPRYKIIEKRQSVAFWCNPISGHATLYWYQQILGQGPKLLIQFQNNGVVDDSQLPKDRFSAERLKGVDSTLKIQPAKLEDSAVYLCASSLGQYEQYFGPGTRLTVT.

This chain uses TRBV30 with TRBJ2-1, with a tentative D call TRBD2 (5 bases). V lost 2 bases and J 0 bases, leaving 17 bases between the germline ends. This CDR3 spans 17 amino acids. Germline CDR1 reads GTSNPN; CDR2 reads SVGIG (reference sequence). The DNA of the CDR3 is TGTGCCTGGAGTCTATATCCACGGGGTAGCTCCTACAATGAGCAGTTCTTC. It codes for CAWSLYPRGSSYNEQFF.

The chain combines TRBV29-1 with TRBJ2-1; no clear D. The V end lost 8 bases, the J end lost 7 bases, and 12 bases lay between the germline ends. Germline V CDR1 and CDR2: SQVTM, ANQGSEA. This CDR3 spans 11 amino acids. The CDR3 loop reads CSLRALNEQFF. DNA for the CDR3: TGCAGCTTAAGGGCTCTTAATGAGCAGTTCTTC.

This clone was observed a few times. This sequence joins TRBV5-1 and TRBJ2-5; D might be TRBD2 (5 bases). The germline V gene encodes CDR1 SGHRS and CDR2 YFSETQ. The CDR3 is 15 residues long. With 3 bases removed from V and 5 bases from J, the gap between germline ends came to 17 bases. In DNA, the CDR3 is TGCGCCAGCAGCTCCGGAGGATCGATCCCGGAGACCCAGTACTTC. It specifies CASSSGGSIPETQYF.

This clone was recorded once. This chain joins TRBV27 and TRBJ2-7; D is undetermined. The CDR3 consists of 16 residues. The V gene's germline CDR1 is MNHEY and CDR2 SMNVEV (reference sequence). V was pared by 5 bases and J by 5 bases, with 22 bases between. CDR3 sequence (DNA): TGTGCCAGCAGTCCACAACGACCGGTCCAAAAGCACGAGCAGTACTTC. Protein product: CASSPQRPVQKHEQYF.

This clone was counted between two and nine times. The CDR3 region is CASTEQGIGELFF. DNA of the CDR3: TGCGCCAGCACCGAACAGGGGATCGGGGAGCTGTTTTTT. The V call is TRBV5-1, the J call TRBJ2-2; 7 nucleotides line up with TRBD1. Germline assignment: CDR1 SGHRS and CDR2 YFSETQ. The V segment lost 6 bases and the J segment 7 bases; nucleotides outside the gene matches: 6. The length of the CDR3 is 13 residues.

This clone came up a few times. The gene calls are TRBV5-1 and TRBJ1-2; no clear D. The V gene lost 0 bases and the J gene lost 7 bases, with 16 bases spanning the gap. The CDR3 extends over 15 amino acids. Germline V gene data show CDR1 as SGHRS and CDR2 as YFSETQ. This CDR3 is CASSLVVGSGSGYTF. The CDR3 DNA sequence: TGCGCCAGCAGCTTGGTGGTAGGCTCGGGTTCTGGCTACACCTTC.